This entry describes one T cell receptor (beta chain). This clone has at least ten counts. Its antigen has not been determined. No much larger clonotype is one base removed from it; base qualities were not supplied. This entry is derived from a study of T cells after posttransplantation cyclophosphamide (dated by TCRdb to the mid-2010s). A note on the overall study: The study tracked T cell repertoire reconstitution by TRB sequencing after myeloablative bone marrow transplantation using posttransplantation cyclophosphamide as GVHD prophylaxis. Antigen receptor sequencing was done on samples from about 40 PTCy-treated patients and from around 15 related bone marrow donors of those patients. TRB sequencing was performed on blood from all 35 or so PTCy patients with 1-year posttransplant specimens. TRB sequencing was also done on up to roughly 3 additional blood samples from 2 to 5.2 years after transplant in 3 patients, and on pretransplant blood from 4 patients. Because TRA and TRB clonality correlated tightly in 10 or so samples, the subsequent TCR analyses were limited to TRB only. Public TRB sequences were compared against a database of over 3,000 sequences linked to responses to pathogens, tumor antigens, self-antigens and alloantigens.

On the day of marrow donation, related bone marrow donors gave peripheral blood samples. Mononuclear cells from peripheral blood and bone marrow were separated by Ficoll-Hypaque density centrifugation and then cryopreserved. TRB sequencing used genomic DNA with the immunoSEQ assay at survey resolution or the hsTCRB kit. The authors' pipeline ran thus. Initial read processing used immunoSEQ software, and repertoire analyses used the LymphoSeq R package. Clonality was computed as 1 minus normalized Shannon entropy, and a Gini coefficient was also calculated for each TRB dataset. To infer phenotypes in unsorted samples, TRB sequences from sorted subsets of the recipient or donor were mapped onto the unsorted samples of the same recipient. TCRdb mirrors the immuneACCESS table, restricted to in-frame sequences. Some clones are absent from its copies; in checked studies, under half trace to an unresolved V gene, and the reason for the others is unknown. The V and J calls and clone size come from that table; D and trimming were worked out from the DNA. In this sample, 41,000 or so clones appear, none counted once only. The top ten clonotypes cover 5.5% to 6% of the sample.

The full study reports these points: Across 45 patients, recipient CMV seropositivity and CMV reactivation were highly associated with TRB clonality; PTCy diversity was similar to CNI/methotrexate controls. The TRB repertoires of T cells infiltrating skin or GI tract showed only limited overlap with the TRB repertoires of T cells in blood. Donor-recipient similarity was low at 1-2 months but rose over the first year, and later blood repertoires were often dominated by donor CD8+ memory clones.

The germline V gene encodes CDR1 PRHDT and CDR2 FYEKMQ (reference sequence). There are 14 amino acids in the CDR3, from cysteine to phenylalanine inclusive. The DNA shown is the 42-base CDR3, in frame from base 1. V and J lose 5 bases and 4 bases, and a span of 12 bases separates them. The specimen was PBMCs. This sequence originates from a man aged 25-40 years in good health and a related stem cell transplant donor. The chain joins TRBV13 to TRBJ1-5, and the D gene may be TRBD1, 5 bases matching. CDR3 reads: CASSAKGRNQPQHF. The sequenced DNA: TGTGCCAGCAGCGCAAAGGGGAGGAATCAGCCCCAGCATTTT.